This note documents a single T cell receptor beta chain sequence. Clones were read by immunoSEQ multiplex PCR, and TCRdb kept only the in-frame ones, dropping some. The sample includes 74,000 or so clones, around 90% seen only once; the top ten take around 0.22%. The CDR3 has 22 residues. Germline trimming cut 3 bases from V and 2 bases from J; bases unmatched to any gene: 24. Germline V gives CDR1 MDHEN, CDR2 SYDVKM. The data were obtained in a study of T cell changes during pregnancy in multiple sclerosis. This TCR was recovered from a female donor with multiple sclerosis, enrolled in a pregnancy study. The chain combines TRBV28 with TRBJ1-5; TRBD1 aligns across 8 bases. Specimen: CD4+ T cells from peripheral blood mononuclear cells, collected before pregnancy. The CDR3 loop reads CASSFGDRGSVRQYIGNQPQHF. CDR3 coding DNA: TGTGCCAGCAGTTTCGGCGACAGGGGTTCCGTCCGACAGTATATTGGCAATCAGCCCCAGCATTTT. The variable domain in full, completed from reference TRBV28 and TRBJ1-5, reads DVKVTQSSRYLVKRTGEKVFLECVQDMDHENMFWYRQDPGLGLRLIYFSYDVKMKEKGDIPEGYSVSREKKERFSLILESASTNQTSMYLCASSFGDRGSVRQYIGNQPQHFGDGTRLSIL.